The T cell receptor beta chain described here comes from a study of CD8 T cells in ankylosing spondylitis. This CDR3 contains 14 residues. V lost 0 bases and J 5 bases, leaving 10 bases between the germline ends. General study findings and limits: Some motif variants were previously reported in reactive arthritis synovial fluid and blood. A motif of 7 or 8 highly homologous TCR beta variants was seen as apparently characteristic of ankylosing spondylitis blood. Clones tied to disease were said to be significantly enriched in matched ankylosing spondylitis synovial fluid.

Quantitative 5'-RACE with molecular barcodes was used to make the TCR beta libraries. One entry per CDR3 protein, called by TCRdb with MiXCR from the 5' RACE reads. Counted here are roughly 190,000 distinct CDR3 sequences, roughly 12% occurring once; the ten biggest clones make up 16%. This clonotype has only a few counts. The antigen is unknown. Sequencing input: blood, either unsorted or a sorted T cell fraction (not recorded which). The chain joins TRBV12-3 or TRBV12-4 to TRBJ1-1; the D is unclear. This TCR was sampled from a male donor with ankylosing spondylitis or in good health (not recorded which). The CDR3 DNA follows: TGTGCCAGCAGTTTAGCGAGCGATTATACTGAAGCTTTCTTT. Its translation is CASSLASDYTEAFF.